This T cell receptor (beta chain) was recovered during a study of blood T cell repertoires in COVID-19. Germline V gene data show CDR1 as WNHNN and CDR2 as SYGVQD (reference sequence). J was trimmed by 5 bases and V by 3 bases; bases with no gene match: 5. CDR3 length: 15 amino acids. Clones were sequenced by immunoSEQ multiplex PCR, and TCRdb holds only the in-frame ones, with some missing. The sample includes about 200,000 clones, around 85% of them seen just once. The sequenced material came from PBMCs or T cells enriched from blood (not recorded which). The clonotype was recovered from a man aged 35-49 years who had recovered from COVID-19. The chain links TRBV10-1 to TRBJ2-5; 11 bases align to TRBD1. CDR3: CASSDGQGAKETQYF. CDR3 DNA sequence: TGCGCCAGCAGTGATGGACAGGGGGCGAAGGAGACCCAGTACTTC.